The 9 T cell receptor beta chains below all came from one sample that was sequenced in a study of cytomegalovirus exposure and HLA in healthy donors. The primer mix had 60 Vbeta and 13 Jbeta primers. Sequencing was performed with immunoSEQ multiplex PCR; in TCRdb, only in-frame clones are kept and a portion is missing. The top ten hold approximately 3% of the sample, which has roughly 130,000 clones, roughly 82% seen once. Sequencing input: PBMCs. The receptors shown here come from a woman under 30 in good health and CMV-seropositive.

The chain links TRBV27 to TRBJ2-3; 9 bases match TRBD1. V was clipped by 11 bases and J by 3 bases; unmatched bases: 6. CDR1 is MNHEY and CDR2 is SMNVEV in the germline V gene (reference sequence). CDR3 length equals 13 residues. This CDR3 is CAVRTGATDTQYF. The CDR3 nucleotides read TGTGCCGTCCGGACAGGGGCTACAGATACGCAGTATTTT.

The CDR3 DNA sequence: TGCGCCAGCAGCCACCCCCGGGGGGAGCAGTACTTC. Amino acids: CASSHPRGEQYF. This sequence joins TRBV4-1 and TRBJ2-7; D perhaps matches TRBD2 (6 bases). Looked up from germline, CDR1 is MGHRA and CDR2 is YSYEKL. The CDR3 runs 12 residues. V lost 3 bases and J 7 bases, leaving 10 bases between the germline ends.

The chain couples TRBV25-1 to TRBJ2-1; no definite D call. The V gene's germline CDR1 is MGHDK and CDR2 SYGVNS. The CDR3 sequence is 13 residues long. V was shortened by 2 bases and J by 3 bases, with 5 bases between the two germline ends. The CDR3 region is CASSEEDYNEQFF. The CDR3 DNA is TGTGCCAGCAGTGAAGAGGACTACAATGAGCAGTTCTTC. Drawing the rest from reference TRBV25-1 and TRBJ2-1, the complete variable domain is EADIYQTPRYLVIGTGKKITLECSQTMGHDKMYWYQQDPGMELHLIHYSYGVNSTEKGDLSSESTVSRIRTEHFPLTLESARPSHTSQYLCASSEEDYNEQFFGPGTRLTVL.

Points on this clone: Different DNA sequences within this sample yield the same CDR3. V is TRBV12-5 and J is TRBJ2-7; D gene ambiguous. Per the germline V gene, CDR1 is LGHNT and CDR2 is FRNRAP. V dropped 2 bases and J dropped 3 bases, with 2 bases sitting between them. The CDR3 extends over 11 amino acids. This CDR3 reads CASGLYYEQYF. CDR3 in DNA: TGTGCTAGTGGTTTGTACTACGAGCAGTACTTC.

The sample holds one count of this clone. The chain couples TRBV28 to TRBJ1-2, with D tentatively TRBD1 (5 bases). The CDR3 sequence is 13 residues long. CDR1 and CDR2 from the germline V gene are MDHEN and SYDVKM. Trimming removed 3 bases at V and 5 bases at J, with 10 bases between. The CDR3 DNA follows: TGTGCCAGCAGTTTTCCCGGGGGATATGGCTACACCTTC. Translating it yields CASSFPGGYGYTF.

This sequence joins TRBV30 and TRBJ2-7; no reliable D call. The CDR3 is 13 residues long. Trimming took off 0 bases at V and 3 bases at J, with 9 bases between the two ends. Per the germline V gene, CDR1 is GTSNPN and CDR2 is SVGIG (reference sequence). The CDR3 DNA reads TGTGCCTGGAGTGTGGCGGTCCACTACGAGCAGTACTTC. The encoded protein is CAWSVAVHYEQYF.

In this sample, this clone turned up once. J is TRBJ2-5 and V is TRBV5-5, with D possibly being TRBD1 (6 bases). The CDR3 contains 13 residues. CDR1 and CDR2 (germline): SGHKS, YYEKEE (reference sequence). The V gene lost 4 bases and the J gene lost 9 bases, with 16 bases spanning the gap. The CDR3 DNA reads as TGTGCCAGCAGCGACCGGGACACCGGGGCCCAGTACTTC. This sequence encodes CASSDRDTGAQYF.

The sample holds a few counts of this clone. This rearrangement joins TRBV6-4 to TRBJ2-2; D uncertain. Germline CDR1 and CDR2: MRHNA and SNTAGT. Trimming removed 5 bases from V and 4 bases from J, with 8 bases in between. This CDR3 contains 13 residues. The CDR3 protein is CASSSGSTGELFF. The CDR3, as DNA: TGTGCCAGCAGTTCAGGCAGCACCGGGGAGCTGTTTTTT.

Worth noting for this clone: Other DNA sequences within the sample encode an identical CDR3. The chain combines TRBV28 with TRBJ2-7, with TRBD1 as a possible D gene (5 bases). The CDR3 is 14 residues long. The germline V and J ends were trimmed by 5 bases and 2 bases, with 13 bases remaining between them. The germline V gene encodes CDR1 MDHEN and CDR2 SYDVKM. CDR3 region: CASSTQTVPYEQYF. Here the CDR3 DNA reads TGTGCCAGCAGTACTCAGACAGTGCCCTACGAGCAGTACTTC.